The 11 T cell receptor beta chains in this list originate from one sample, sequenced in a study of blood T cell repertoires in COVID-19. Assay: immunoSEQ multiplex PCR; the TCRdb copy retains only in-frame clones and omits some. The repertoire holds some 460,000 clones, with roughly 85% as singletons. The sequenced sample consisted of PBMCs or T cells enriched from blood (not recorded which). All receptors come from a young woman with acute COVID-19.

This sequence joins TRBV10-3 and TRBJ2-7; 7 nucleotides line up with TRBD1. CDR1 ENHRY and CDR2 SYGVKD come from the germline V gene. CDR3 length equals 14 residues. V lost 2 bases and J lost 4; bases outside the gene matches: 5. The CDR3 spells CAISEGTAPYEQYF. Here the CDR3 DNA reads TGTGCCATCAGTGAGGGGACAGCCCCATACGAGCAGTACTTC.

This chain connects TRBV7-9 to TRBJ1-1, with 8 nucleotides matching TRBD1. The junction had 3 bases not matched to a gene; V was cut back by 1 base and J by 8 bases. Germline V gene data show CDR1 as SEHNR and CDR2 as FQNEAQ (reference sequence). The CDR3 has 13 residues. CDR3 amino acids: CASSLGQGREAFF. CDR3 in DNA: TGTGCCAGCAGCTTAGGACAGGGGAGGGAAGCTTTCTTT.

This chain links TRBV4-3 with TRBJ2-5; TRBD2 agrees at 7 bases. V dropped 2 bases and J dropped 10; count of bases not matched to a gene: 10. The germline CDR1 and CDR2 sequences are LGHNA and YSLEER. This CDR3 comprises 14 residues. The CDR3 DNA sequence: TGCGCCAGCAGCCAACGACGGGAGGCCTTTAGCCAGTACTTC. This gives the protein CASSQRREAFSQYF.

The chain carries TRBV5-4 and TRBJ2-7, with 7 nucleotides matching TRBD1. V was pared by 4 bases and J by 4 bases, with 8 bases of the junction left unmatched. The CDR3 spans 14 residues. Germline CDR1 and CDR2: SGHNT and YYREEE (reference sequence). The CDR3 loop reads CASSLQGPYYEQYF. CDR3 in DNA: TGTGCCAGCAGCCTACAGGGGCCGTATTACGAGCAGTACTTC.

V usage is TRBV12-3 or TRBV12-4 and J usage is TRBJ2-5; D uncertain. V was cut by 6 bases and J by 5 bases, with 13 bases left in between. The length of the CDR3 is 13 residues. CDR3 sequence: CASSYPAVETQYF. The DNA for the CDR3 is TGTGCCAGCAGCTACCCTGCTGTCGAGACCCAGTACTTC.

The chain uses TRBV12-5 and TRBJ1-1, with a tentative D call TRBD1 (6 bases). V lost 7 bases and J 5 bases, leaving 14 bases between the germline ends. CDR1 LGHNT and CDR2 FRNRAP come from the germline V gene. The CDR3 extends over 13 amino acids. CDR3 sequence (DNA): TGTGCTAGTGACAAAGGGGGGGGGACTGAAGCTTTCTTT. This sequence encodes CASDKGGGTEAFF.

This rearrangement joins TRBV3-1 (or the pseudogene TRBV3-2) to TRBJ2-3; tentative D call: TRBD1 (5 bases). With 6 bases removed from V and 4 bases from J, the gap between germline ends came to 14 bases. This CDR3 is 14 amino acids long. The germline CDR1 and CDR2 sequences are LGHDT and YNNKEL (reference sequence). The CDR3 is CASSPHAGPDTQYF. The CDR3 DNA is TGTGCCAGCAGTCCGCACGCAGGGCCAGATACGCAGTATTTT.

V is TRBV19 and J is TRBJ2-3, with D possibly being TRBD1 (6 bases). Germline assignment: CDR1 LNHDA and CDR2 SQIVND (reference sequence). Trimming shortened V by 2 bases and J by 5 bases, and 8 bases separated the two germline ends. This CDR3 spans 13 amino acids. CDR3 nucleotides: TGTGCCAGTAGTATAAACAGGGTAGATACGCAGTATTTT. Its translation: CASSINRVDTQYF.

The V call is TRBV4-1, the J call TRBJ2-3; 8 bases agree with TRBD2. Germline CDR1 is MGHRA and CDR2 is YSYEKL. The CDR3 covers 16 residues. J gave up 4 bases and V 11 bases, and 17 bases lay outside the gene matches. The CDR3 protein is CAGSKTSGSRPDTQYF. The CDR3 bases are TGCGCCGGATCCAAAACGAGCGGGAGTAGGCCAGATACGCAGTATTTT.

This chain uses TRBV2 with TRBJ2-1, with 7 positions matching TRBD2. The germline gives CDR1 SNHLY, CDR2 FYNNEI. The ends lost 8 bases at V and 7 bases at J; junction bases unmatched: 8. This CDR3 is built from 13 residues. This CDR3 is CASRGDGRNEQFF. For the CDR3, the DNA is TGTGCCAGCCGGGGGGACGGGCGGAATGAGCAGTTCTTC.

This chain joins TRBV28 and TRBJ2-3; 14 positions agree with TRBD2. Germline V gene data show CDR1 as MDHEN and CDR2 as SYDVKM. CDR3 length: 17 amino acids. The J segment lost 3 bases and the V segment lost 3 bases, leaving 5 bases of the junction unmatched. This CDR3 reads CASSLGGLAGGTDTQYF. The CDR3 region has the DNA TGTGCCAGCAGTTTGGGAGGACTAGCGGGAGGTACAGATACGCAGTATTTT. The full variable domain, completed using reference TRBV28 and TRBJ2-3, is DVKVTQSSRYLVKRTGEKVFLECVQDMDHENMFWYRQDPGLGLRLIYFSYDVKMKEKGDIPEGYSVSREKKERFSLILESASTNQTSMYLCASSLGGLAGGTDTQYFGPGTRLTVL.